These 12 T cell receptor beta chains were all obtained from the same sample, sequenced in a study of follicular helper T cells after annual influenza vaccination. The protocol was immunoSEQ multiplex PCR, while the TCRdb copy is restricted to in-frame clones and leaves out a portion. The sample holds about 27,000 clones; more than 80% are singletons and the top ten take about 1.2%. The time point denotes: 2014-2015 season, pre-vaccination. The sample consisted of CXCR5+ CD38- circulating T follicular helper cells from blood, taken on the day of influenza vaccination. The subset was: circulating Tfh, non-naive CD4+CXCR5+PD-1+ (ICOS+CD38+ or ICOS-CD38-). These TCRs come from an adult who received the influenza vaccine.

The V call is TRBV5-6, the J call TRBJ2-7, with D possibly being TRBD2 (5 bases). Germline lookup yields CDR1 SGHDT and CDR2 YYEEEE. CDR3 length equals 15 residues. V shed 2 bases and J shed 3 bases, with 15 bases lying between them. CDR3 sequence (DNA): TGTGCCAGCAGCTTTACGGGATACCCTTACTACGAGCAGTACTTC. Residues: CASSFTGYPYYEQYF.

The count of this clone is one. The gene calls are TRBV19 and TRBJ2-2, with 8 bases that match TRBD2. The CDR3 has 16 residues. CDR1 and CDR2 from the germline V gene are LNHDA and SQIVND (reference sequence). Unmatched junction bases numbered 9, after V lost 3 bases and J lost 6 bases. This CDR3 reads CASSMVLGGRSGELFF. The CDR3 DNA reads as TGTGCCAGTAGTATGGTGTTGGGCGGGAGGTCCGGGGAGCTGTTTTTT.

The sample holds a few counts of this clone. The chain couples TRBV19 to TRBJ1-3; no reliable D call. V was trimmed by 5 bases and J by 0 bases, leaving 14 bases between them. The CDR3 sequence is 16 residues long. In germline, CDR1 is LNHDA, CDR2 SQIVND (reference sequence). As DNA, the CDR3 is TGTGCCAGTAGTCCCGGAGTGGTTCCCTCTGGAAACACCATATATTTT. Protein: CASSPGVVPSGNTIYF.

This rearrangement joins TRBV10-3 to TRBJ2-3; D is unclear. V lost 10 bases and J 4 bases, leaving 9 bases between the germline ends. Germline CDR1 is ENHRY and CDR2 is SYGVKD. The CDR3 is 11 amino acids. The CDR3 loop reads CATATADTQYF. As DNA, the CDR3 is TGTGCCACCGCCACGGCAGATACGCAGTATTTT.

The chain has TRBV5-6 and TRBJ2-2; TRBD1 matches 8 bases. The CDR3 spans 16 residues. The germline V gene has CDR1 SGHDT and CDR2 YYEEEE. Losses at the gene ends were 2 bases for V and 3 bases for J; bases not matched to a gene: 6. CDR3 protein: CASSFVDRGDTGELFF. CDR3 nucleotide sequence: TGTGCCAGCAGCTTTGTCGACAGGGGCGACACCGGGGAGCTGTTTTTT.

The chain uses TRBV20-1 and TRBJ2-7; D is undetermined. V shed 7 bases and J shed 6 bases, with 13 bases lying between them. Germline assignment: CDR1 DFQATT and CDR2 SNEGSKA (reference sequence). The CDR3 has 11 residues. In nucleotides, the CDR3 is TGCAGTGTGTTGCGGAGCCGCGAGCAGTACTTC. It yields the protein CSVLRSREQYF.

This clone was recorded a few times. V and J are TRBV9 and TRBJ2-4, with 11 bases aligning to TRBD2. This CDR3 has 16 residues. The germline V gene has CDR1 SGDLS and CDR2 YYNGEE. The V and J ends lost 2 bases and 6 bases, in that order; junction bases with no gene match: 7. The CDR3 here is CASSVLAGGPGNIQYF. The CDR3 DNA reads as TGTGCCAGCAGCGTGTTAGCGGGGGGGCCCGGAAACATTCAGTACTTC.

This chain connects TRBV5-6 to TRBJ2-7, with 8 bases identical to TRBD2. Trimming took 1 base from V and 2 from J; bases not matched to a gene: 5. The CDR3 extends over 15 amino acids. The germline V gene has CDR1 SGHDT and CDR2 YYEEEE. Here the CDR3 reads CASSLISGSAYEQYF. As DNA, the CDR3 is TGTGCCAGCAGCTTGATCAGCGGGAGTGCCTACGAGCAGTACTTC. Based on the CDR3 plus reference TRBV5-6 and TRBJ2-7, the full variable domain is DAGVTQSPTHLIKTRGQQVTLRCSPKSGHDTVSWYQQALGQGPQFIFQYYEEEERQRGNFPDRFSGHQFPNYSSELNVNALLLGDSALYLCASSLISGSAYEQYFGPGTRLTVT.

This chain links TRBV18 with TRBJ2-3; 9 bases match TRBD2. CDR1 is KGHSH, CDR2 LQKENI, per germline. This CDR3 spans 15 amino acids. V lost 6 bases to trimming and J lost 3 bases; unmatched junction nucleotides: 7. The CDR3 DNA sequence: TGTGCCAGCTCGCCTATAGCGGGAGCGACAGATACGCAGTATTTT. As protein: CASSPIAGATDTQYF. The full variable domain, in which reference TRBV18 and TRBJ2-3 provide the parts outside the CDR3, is NAGVMQNPRHLVRRRGQEARLRCSPMKGHSHVYWYRQLPEEGLKFMVYLQKENIIDESGMPKERFSAEFPKEGPSILRIQQVVRGDSAAYFCASSPIAGATDTQYFGPGTRLTVL.

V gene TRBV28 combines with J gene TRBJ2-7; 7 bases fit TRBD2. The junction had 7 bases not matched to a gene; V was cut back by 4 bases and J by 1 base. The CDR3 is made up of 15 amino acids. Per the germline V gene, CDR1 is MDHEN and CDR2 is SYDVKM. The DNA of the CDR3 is TGTGCCAGCAGTTCCACGGCTAGCGGATCCTACGAGCAGTACTTC. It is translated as CASSSTASGSYEQYF.

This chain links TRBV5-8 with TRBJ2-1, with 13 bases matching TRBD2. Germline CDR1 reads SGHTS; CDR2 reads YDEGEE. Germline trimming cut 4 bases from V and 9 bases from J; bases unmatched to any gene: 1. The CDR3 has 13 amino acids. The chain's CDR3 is CASSRLAGGEQFF. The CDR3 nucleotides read TGTGCCAGCAGCCGACTAGCGGGAGGTGAGCAGTTCTTC.

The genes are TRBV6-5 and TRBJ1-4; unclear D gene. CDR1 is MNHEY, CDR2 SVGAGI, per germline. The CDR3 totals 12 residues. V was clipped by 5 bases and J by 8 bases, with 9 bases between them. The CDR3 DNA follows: TGTGCCAGCAGTCGACGCGGAGAAAAACTGTTTTTT. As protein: CASSRRGEKLFF.